Only a few counts were recorded for the clone carrying this TCR beta chain. The antigen remains unidentified. These data originate in a study of T-cell reconstitution after alpha-beta-depleted transplantation in children. Study findings and constraints: Several hundred expanded graft clones reportedly were the source of alpha-beta T cells about two months after transplant. After one year, T-cell counts and TCRbeta diversity mostly came from new T cells. Surviving recipient T cells and thymic progenitors accounted for the high day-60 TCRbeta diversity observed in some patients.

Between the trimmed V and J ends, which lost 3 bases and 7 bases, there was a span of 21 bases. This CDR3 spans 16 amino acids. CDR1 is WSHSY, CDR2 SAAADI, per germline. Unique molecular identifiers were incorporated into the prepared TCRbeta library. TCRdb reprocessed the PCR reads via MiXCR and lists one record per CDR3 protein. The sample holds about 900,000 distinct CDR3 sequences; roughly 31% are singletons and the top ten take roughly 30%. V and J are TRBV10-2 and TRBJ1-2, with D uncertain. The receptor was isolated from a boy in the first two years of life who had a stem cell transplant for SCID, so the T cells may come from the graft donor. Source: PBMCs, mostly from graft donor cells, taken 360 days after TCRalphabeta/CD19-depleted stem cell transplant. CDR3 DNA sequence: TGCGCCAGCAGTGAACGGAGGGTTCCCTCTAAAGGTGGCTACACCTTC. Its translation is CASSERRVPSKGGYTF.